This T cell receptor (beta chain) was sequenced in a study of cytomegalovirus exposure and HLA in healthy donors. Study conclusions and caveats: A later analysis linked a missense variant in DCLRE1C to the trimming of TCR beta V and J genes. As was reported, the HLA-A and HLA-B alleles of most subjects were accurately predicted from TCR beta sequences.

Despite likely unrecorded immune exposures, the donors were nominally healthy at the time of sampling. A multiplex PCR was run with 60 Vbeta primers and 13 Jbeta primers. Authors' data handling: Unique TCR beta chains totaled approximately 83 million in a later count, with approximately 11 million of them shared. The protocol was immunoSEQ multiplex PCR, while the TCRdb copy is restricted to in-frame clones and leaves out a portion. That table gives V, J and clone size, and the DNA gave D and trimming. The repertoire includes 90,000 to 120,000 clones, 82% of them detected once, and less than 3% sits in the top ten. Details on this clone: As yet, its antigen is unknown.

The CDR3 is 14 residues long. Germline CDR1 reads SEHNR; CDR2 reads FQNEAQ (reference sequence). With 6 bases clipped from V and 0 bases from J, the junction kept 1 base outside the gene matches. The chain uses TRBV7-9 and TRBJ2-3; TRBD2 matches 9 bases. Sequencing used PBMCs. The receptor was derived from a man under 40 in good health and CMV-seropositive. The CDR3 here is CASSLAGSTDTQYF. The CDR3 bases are TGTGCCAGCAGTCTAGCGGGGAGCACAGATACGCAGTATTTT.